This is a list of T cell receptor beta chains from one sample in a study of blood T cell repertoires in COVID-19. Data came from immunoSEQ multiplex PCR; TCRdb stores just in-frame clones and leaves some out. There are 300,000 to 350,000 clones in the sample; more than 70% occur only once, and 3.9% lies in the top ten. The sequenced sample consisted of peripheral blood. These receptors were obtained from a woman aged 55-75 years with COVID-19, enrolled during active disease. Each CDR3 is given with its conserved first and last residue. The D gene is left open where the match is weak. Size values are once, few and many counts, or a class for expanded clones, and some rows have none.

CDR3nt,CDR3aa,d_gene,len,abundance,v_gene,j_gene
TGTGCCAGCAGTTTAGGGGCCGAGGGCTACACCTTC,CASSLGAEGYTF,NA,12,NA,TRBV28,TRBJ1-2
TGTGCCAGCAGCCCACAGGGGGCTGCCTTGGGCTACACCTTC,CASSPQGAALGYTF,TRBD1,14,NA,TRBV7-9,TRBJ1-2
TGTGCCAGCAGTCCCAGGAACTATGGCTACACCTTC,CASSPRNYGYTF,NA,12,NA,TRBV3-1/TRBV3-2,TRBJ1-2
TGTGCCAGCACCTACAGGCCGAACACTGAAGCTTTCTTT,CASTYRPNTEAFF,NA,13,once,TRBV2,TRBJ1-1
TGTGCCAGCAGCCTCGGGACAGGGGGCCGAACCGGGGAGCTGTTTTTT,CASSLGTGGRTGELFF,TRBD1,16,NA,TRBV27,TRBJ2-2
TGTGCCAGCAGTCCCAGTTGGAGACAGCCGATCCTCAGGCTCATGAACACTGAAGCTTTCTTT,CASSPSWRQPILRLMNTEAFF,NA,21,NA,TRBV27,TRBJ1-1
TGTGCCAGCAGTGAATCCCCGACAGGGGGCTCCTACGAGCAGTACTTC,CASSESPTGGSYEQYF,TRBD1,16,NA,TRBV6-1,TRBJ2-7
TGTGCTAGTGCCATGGACAGCCTGAACACTGAAGCTTTCTTT,CASAMDSLNTEAFF,NA,14,NA,TRBV12-5,TRBJ1-1
TGTGCCAGCAGTTTGTCCCACAGCGGCAGTAACTATGGCTACACCTTC,CASSLSHSGSNYGYTF,NA,16,NA,TRBV28,TRBJ1-2
TGTGCCAGCAGCTTAGTAGGACTAGCGGGAGGTGAGACCCAGTACTTC,CASSLVGLAGGETQYF,TRBD2,16,NA,TRBV7-2,TRBJ2-5
TGTGCCAGCAGCCCACAAGCGGGACAATTGAACACTGAAGCTTTCTTT,CASSPQAGQLNTEAFF,NA,16,NA,TRBV7-9,TRBJ1-1
TGCGCCAGCAGCTCGCGGATAAGCAGGGGGAACACTGAAGCTTTCTTT,CASSSRISRGNTEAFF,NA,16,NA,TRBV5-1,TRBJ1-1
TGTGCCAGCAGCTTAGACGGGGTAAACACTGAAGCTTTCTTT,CASSLDGVNTEAFF,NA,14,NA,TRBV7-3,TRBJ1-1
TGTGCCAGCAGGACCGGACAGGGGTTTAATCAGCCCCAGCATTTT,CASRTGQGFNQPQHF,TRBD1,15,NA,TRBV27,TRBJ1-5
TGTGCCAGCAGCGACAGCGGGGGACCCCTCCAAGAGACCCAGTACTTC,CASSDSGGPLQETQYF,TRBD2,16,NA,TRBV9,TRBJ2-5
TGTGCCAGCAGCTTTCGGGACAGCCATTCACCCCTCCACTTT,CASSFRDSHSPLHF,TRBD1,14,NA,TRBV11-2,TRBJ1-6